This record covers a single T cell receptor (beta chain). Relative to the germline gene, one junction end is altered; a read error may explain this. The data originate from a study of T cell changes during pregnancy in multiple sclerosis. This CDR3 is built from 15 residues. Germline V gene data show CDR1 as LGHNA and CDR2 as YNFKEQ. Produced via immunoSEQ multiplex PCR; TCRdb's table is partial and in-frame only. In the table there are tens of thousands of clones, roughly 91% of which are singletons. The chain couples TRBV4-2 to TRBJ1-5; D gene uncertain. This TCR was sampled from a female donor with multiple sclerosis, enrolled in a pregnancy study. The sample was CD4+ T cells from peripheral blood mononuclear cells, taken in the third trimester of pregnancy. The chain's CDR3 is CASRQAGVSNQPQHF. The CDR3 bases are TGTGCCAGCAGACAAGCCGGGGTAAGCAATCAGCCCCAGCATTTT.